The TCR beta chain described here comes from a study of cytomegalovirus exposure and HLA in healthy donors. Trimming removed 0 bases from V and 6 bases from J, with 11 bases in between. Germline V gene lookup returns CDR1 GTSNPN and CDR2 SVGIG (reference sequence). The CDR3 runs 13 residues. Points on this clone: The antigen remains unidentified.

The primer mix had 60 Vbeta and 13 Jbeta primers. Only in-frame clones appear in the TCRdb table, and some are missing; sequencing was by immunoSEQ multiplex PCR. The sample contains 100,000 to 150,000 clones, 85% to 90% of which appear only once. Study findings and constraints: As a later analysis revealed, most CMV-associated TCR beta chains appeared HLA-restricted. It emerged from a later analysis that several of the most significant clusters appeared to be linked to common viral pathogens. Later genetic work tied a missense DCLRE1C variant to beta-chain V and J trimming.

The receptor comes from a woman aged 25 to 39 in good health and CMV-seronegative. The chain has TRBV30 and TRBJ2-5; D might be TRBD1 (5 bases). The specimen was PBMCs. The CDR3 loop is CAWSVMGRKTQYF. The CDR3, as DNA: TGTGCCTGGAGTGTCATGGGGCGGAAGACCCAGTACTTC.